This TCR beta chain was identified during a study of cytotoxic CD8 clonotypes in ibrutinib-treated CLL. Study-level information: The group held 11 relapsed/refractory and about 15 treatment-naive patients, with some 17 IGHV unmutated.

TCRdb's copy holds only in-frame clones and misses some; the assay was immunoSEQ multiplex PCR. The sample carries fewer than 400,000 clones, approximately 67% recorded once. Study-level findings and limits: Stable or contracted on treatment, public clonotypes were also uncommon.

Germline V gene lookup returns CDR1 SGHVS and CDR2 FQNEAQ. The V gene end was trimmed by 2 bases and the J gene end by 0 bases; junction bases not matched to a gene: 7. The CDR3 has 17 residues. This clone was detected a few times. The antigen is undetermined. The source of this sequence is a human donor with chronic lymphocytic leukemia. The sample in question was PBMCs, obtained after 36 months of ibrutinib treatment. The chain carries TRBV7-8 and TRBJ1-5; 7 bases fit TRBD1. The CDR3 reads CASSLFMTGYSNQPQHF. The CDR3, as DNA: TGTGCCAGCAGCTTATTTATGACAGGGTATAGCAATCAGCCCCAGCATTTT. The full variable domain, rest sourced from reference TRBV7-8 and TRBJ1-5, is GAGVSQSPRYKVAKRGQDVALRCDPISGHVSLFWYQQALGQGPEFLTYFQNEAQLDKSGLPSDRFFAERPEGSVSTLKIQRTQQEDSAVYLCASSLFMTGYSNQPQHFGDGTRLSIL.